These 8 T cell receptor beta chains were sequenced from one sample in a study of CD8 T cells in ankylosing spondylitis. These receptors' antigens are unknown. TCRdb redid the calling of the 5' RACE reads with MiXCR, one entry per CDR3 protein. The sample consists of fewer than 750,000 distinct CDR3 sequences, around 19% of them appearing once. Notes on the study in general: What seemed typical of ankylosing spondylitis blood was a TCR beta motif built from roughly eight highly homologous variants.

Sequenced sample: blood, either unsorted or a sorted T cell fraction (not recorded which). The receptors were sampled from a male donor with ankylosing spondylitis.

The V and J genes are TRBV9 and TRBJ1-1; D remains ambiguous. The V and J ends lost 6 bases and 1 base respectively, with 7 bases between them. Germline V gives CDR1 SGDLS, CDR2 YYNGEE. This CDR3 contains 12 residues. The CDR3: CASKNTNTEAFF. CDR3 DNA sequence: TGTGCCAGCAAAAACACGAACACTGAAGCTTTCTTT. Full variable domain (rest looked up from reference TRBV9 and TRBJ1-1): DSGVTQTPKHLITATGQRVTLRCSPRSGDLSVYWYQQSLDQGLQFLIQYYNGEERAKGNILERFSAQQFPDLHSELNLSSLELGDSALYFCASKNTNTEAFFGQGTRLTVV.

This clonotype came up a few times. The rearrangement joins TRBV29-1 to TRBJ1-5, with TRBD1 matching over 10 bases. Germline assignment: CDR1 SQVTM and CDR2 ANQGSEA. The CDR3 spans 14 residues. The ends lost 5 bases at V and 10 bases at J; junction bases unmatched: 11. DNA of the CDR3: TGCAGCGTTCGGTTAGGGACAGGGGCGGGACCCCAGCATTTT. Protein sequence: CSVRLGTGAGPQHF.

This clonotype was observed a handful of times. This rearrangement joins TRBV5-1 to TRBJ2-5; 9 bases are shared with TRBD2. This CDR3 region has 14 residues. V lost 5 bases to trimming and J lost 0 bases; unmatched junction nucleotides: 2. Per the germline V gene, CDR1 is SGHRS and CDR2 is YFSETQ. The CDR3 DNA follows: TGCGCCAGCAGGAGGACTAGCGACCAAGAGACCCAGTACTTC. Amino acid sequence: CASRRTSDQETQYF.

A few counts support this clonotype. V is TRBV7-8 and J is TRBJ1-6; weak D call: TRBD1 (5 bases). Trimming left V 5 bases short and J 9 bases short, with 17 bases between. From germline, CDR1 is SGHVS and CDR2 FQNEAQ. This CDR3 is 15 amino acids long. This chain's CDR3 is CASSTREGRGSPLHF. In DNA, the CDR3 is TGTGCCAGCAGCACGCGGGAGGGGCGGGGTTCACCCCTCCACTTT.

This clonotype was seen more than once but under ten times. This rearrangement joins TRBV7-9 to TRBJ2-2; the match to TRBD1 covers 7 bases. Unmatched junction bases numbered 3, after V lost 5 bases and J lost 0 bases. This CDR3 has 15 residues. Looked up from germline, CDR1 is SEHNR and CDR2 is FQNEAQ (reference sequence). The CDR3, as DNA: TGTGCCAGCAGCCCGGACAGGCCGAACACCGGGGAGCTGTTTTTT. Its protein is CASSPDRPNTGELFF. The entire variable domain, with the rest obtained from reference TRBV7-9 and TRBJ2-2, is as follows: DTGVSQNPRHKITKRGQNVTFRCDPISEHNRLYWYRQTLGQGPEFLTYFQNEAQLEKSRLLSDRFSAERPKGSFSTLEIQRTEQGDSAMYLCASSPDRPNTGELFFGEGSRLTVL.

This clonotype was seen more than once but under ten times. The J gene is TRBJ2-7, the V gene TRBV4-2, with TRBD2 identical over 9 bases. CDR3 length: 15 amino acids. The germline CDR1 and CDR2 sequences are LGHNA and YNFKEQ. The junction had 3 bases not matched to a gene; V was cut back by 1 base and J by 2 bases. For the CDR3, the DNA is TGTGCCAGCAGCCAAGGGGCTAGCGGGACCTACGAGCAGTACTTC. It specifies CASSQGASGTYEQYF.

There are a few counts of this clonotype. This chain connects TRBV10-3 to TRBJ1-5; weak D call: TRBD1 (5 bases). CDR1 is ENHRY, CDR2 SYGVKD, per germline. The V end lost 3 bases, the J end lost 7 bases, and 19 bases lay between the germline ends. The CDR3 contains 16 residues. CDR3 coding DNA: TGTGCCATCAGTGACTCTAACAGGATCGGAGGGCAGCCCCAGCATTTT. Its translation: CAISDSNRIGGQPQHF.

Only one count was recorded for this clonotype. The V call is TRBV3-1, the J call TRBJ1-5; D is unclear. The CDR3 has 16 residues. Between the trimmed V and J ends, which lost 4 bases and 0 bases, there was a span of 13 bases. CDR1 LGHDT and CDR2 YNNKEL come from the germline V gene (reference sequence). For the CDR3, the DNA is TGTGCCAGCAGCCCCCTTGAGGTCTATAGCAATCAGCCCCAGCATTTT. Encoded protein: CASSPLEVYSNQPQHF. The variable domain in full, completed from reference TRBV3-1 and TRBJ1-5, reads DTAVSQTPKYLVTQMGNDKSIKCEQNLGHDTMYWYKQDSKKFLKIMFSYNNKELIINETVPNRFSPKSPDKAHLNLHINSLELGDSAVYFCASSPLEVYSNQPQHFGDGTRLSIL.